The T cell receptor beta chain under discussion was sequenced for a study of beta chain features in type 1 diabetes. Study-wide results and limits: HLA influence on TCRB rearrangement stayed unresolved here.

CDR1 MNHEY and CDR2 SVGAGI come from the germline V gene. Trimming cost V 4 bases and J 8 bases, with 6 bases left between them. This CDR3 region has 11 residues. CD4+ cells of the naive, central memory, regulatory and stem cell-like memory types were sorted via CD45RO/CCR7/CD25/CD127/CD95/CD27. This clone has a handful of counts. Its specificity is not known. Since all of the isolated RNA was reverse transcribed, expressed TCRB transcripts were what got sequenced. The repertoire was sequenced with immunoSEQ multiplex PCR; TCRdb's copy has only in-frame clones and lacks some. The sample lists a few hundred thousand clones; roughly 14% were seen once.

Sample: naive CD4+ T cells from blood. This clonotype originated in a man aged 30-40 years in good health. The chain is built from TRBV6-5 and TRBJ2-1; D ambiguous. CDR3 in DNA: TGTGCCAGCAGTTTCGCGCATGAGCAGTTCTTC. Amino acids: CASSFAHEQFF.